This paragraph covers one T cell receptor beta chain sequence. Its antigen is not identified. PCR amplification relied on 60 Vbeta primers (plus 13 Jbeta primers). Sequencing used immunoSEQ multiplex PCR; TCRdb keeps in-frame clones, though not all of them. The table lists 60,000 to 100,000 clones, 78% of them singletons, with 1.5% to 2% in the top ten. The data derive from a study of cytomegalovirus exposure and HLA in healthy donors. Study conclusions and caveats: Donors belonging to an Asian-associated ancestry cluster reportedly showed fewer N-insertions in productive TCRs than the roughly 700-donor mean, according to what a later analysis found. Prediction of most subjects' HLA-A and HLA-B alleles by TCR beta sequences was reportedly accurate.

Germline V gene lookup returns CDR1 SGHDN and CDR2 FVKESK. The CDR3 covers 13 residues. V was pared by 4 bases and J by 6 bases, with 6 bases of the junction left unmatched. The V and J genes are TRBV14 and TRBJ2-7, with TRBD2 matching over 7 bases. Material for sequencing was PBMCs. This receptor was obtained from a middle-aged man in good health and CMV-seronegative. CDR3 nucleotides: TGTGCCAGCAGCCTTGCGGGAGTTACCGAGCAGTACTTC. Its translation is CASSLAGVTEQYF. The whole variable domain, remainder taken from reference TRBV14 and TRBJ2-7, is EAGVTQFPSHSVIEKGQTVTLRCDPISGHDNLYWYRRVMGKEIKFLLHFVKESKQDESGMPNNRFLAERTGGTYSTLKVQPAELEDSGVYFCASSLAGVTEQYFGPGTRLTVT.